The sequence of this TCR beta chain was determined in a study of PD-1 blockade in classical Hodgkin lymphoma. The CDR3 totals 17 residues. Germline-derived CDR1 and CDR2 are SGHTS and YDEGEE. V lost 3 bases to trimming and J lost 4 bases; unmatched junction nucleotides: 11. Method: immunoSEQ multiplex PCR; TCRdb's copy keeps in-frame clones and lacks some. The sample has about 11,000 clones, over 70% seen once. Following autologous stem cell transplantation, relapse occurred in every patient, and exposure to brentuximab vedotin varied. Study-level points and caveats: Newly diagnosed patients and complete responders had comparable diversity at baseline. CD4+ TCR diversity climbed significantly by C4D1, unlike CD8+ TCR diversity. Patients excluded were those beginning nivolumab under 1 year after ASCT. Lower baseline TCR diversity was reported for newly diagnosed patients than for healthy donors.

In its sample, this clone was seen a few times. The antigen remains undetermined. The sample in question was peripheral blood mononuclear cells (PBMCs), obtained before the second cycle of nivolumab. The receptor comes from a human donor with classical Hodgkin lymphoma. This rearrangement joins TRBV5-8 to TRBJ2-1; TRBD2 agrees at 9 bases. The CDR3 sequence: CASSSELTSGLYNEQFF. CDR3 nucleotide sequence: TGTGCCAGCAGCTCCGAACTTACTAGCGGGCTATACAATGAGCAGTTCTTC.